The next 2 T cell receptor beta chains were all read from a single sample in a study of blood T cell repertoires in COVID-19. Profiled with immunoSEQ multiplex PCR; TCRdb holds only in-frame clones, not every one. The sample consists of approximately 240,000 clones, roughly 85% of them appearing once. The material sequenced was peripheral blood. These receptors all come from a man aged 45-65 years who had recovered from COVID-19.

This clone has just one count. The J gene is TRBJ2-7, the V gene TRBV7-9; D may correspond to TRBD1 or TRBD2 (5 bases each). This CDR3 has 13 amino acids. Per the germline V gene, CDR1 is SEHNR and CDR2 is FQNEAQ (reference sequence). V was trimmed by 7 bases and J by 7 bases, leaving 17 bases between them. CDR3 amino acids: CASTLAGPGEQYF. As DNA, the CDR3 is TGTGCCAGCACTTTAGCAGGGCCGGGGGAGCAGTACTTC.

The rearrangement joins TRBV3-1 (or the pseudogene TRBV3-2) to TRBJ1-6; D is uncertain. The CDR3 has 13 amino acids. CDR1 LGHDT and CDR2 YNNKEL come from the germline V gene (reference sequence). V lost 1 base, J lost 4 bases, and 2 bases lay in between. CDR3 in DNA: TGTGCCAGCAGCCAAGTATATAATTCACCCCTCCACTTT. Translation: CASSQVYNSPLHF.